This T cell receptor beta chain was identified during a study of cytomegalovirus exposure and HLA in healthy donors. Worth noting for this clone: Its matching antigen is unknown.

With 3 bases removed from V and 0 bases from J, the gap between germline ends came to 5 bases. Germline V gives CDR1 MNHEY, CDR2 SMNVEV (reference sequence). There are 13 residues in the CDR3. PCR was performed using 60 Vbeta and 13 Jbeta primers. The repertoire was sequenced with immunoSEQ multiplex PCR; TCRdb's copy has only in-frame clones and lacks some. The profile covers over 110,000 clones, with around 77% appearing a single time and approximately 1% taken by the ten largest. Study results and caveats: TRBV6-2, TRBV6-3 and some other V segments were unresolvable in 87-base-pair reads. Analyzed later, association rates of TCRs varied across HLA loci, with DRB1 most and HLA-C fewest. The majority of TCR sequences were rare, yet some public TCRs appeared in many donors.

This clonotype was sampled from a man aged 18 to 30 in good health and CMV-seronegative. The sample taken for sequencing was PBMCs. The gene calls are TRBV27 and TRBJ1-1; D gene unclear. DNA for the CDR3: TGTGCCAGCAGTTTGTCGGTGAACACTGAAGCTTTCTTT. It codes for CASSLSVNTEAFF.